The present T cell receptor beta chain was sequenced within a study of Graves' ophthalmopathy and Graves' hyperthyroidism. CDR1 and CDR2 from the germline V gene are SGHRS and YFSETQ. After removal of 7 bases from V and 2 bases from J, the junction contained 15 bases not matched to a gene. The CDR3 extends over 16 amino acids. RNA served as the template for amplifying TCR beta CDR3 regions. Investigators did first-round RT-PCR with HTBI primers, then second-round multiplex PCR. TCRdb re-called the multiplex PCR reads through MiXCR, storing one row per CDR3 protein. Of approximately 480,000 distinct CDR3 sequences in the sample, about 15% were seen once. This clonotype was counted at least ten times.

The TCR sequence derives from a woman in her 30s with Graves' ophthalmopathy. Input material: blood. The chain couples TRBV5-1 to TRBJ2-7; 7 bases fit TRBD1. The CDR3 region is CASSDRGGQLTYEQYF. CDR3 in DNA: TGCGCCAGCTCTGACCGAGGGGGACAGCTCACCTACGAGCAGTACTTC.